This TCR beta chain is drawn from a study of blood T cell repertoires in COVID-19. The protocol was immunoSEQ multiplex PCR, while the TCRdb copy is restricted to in-frame clones and leaves out a portion. Among under 300,000 clones listed, around 88% were seen once. Looked up from germline, CDR1 is SGDLS and CDR2 is YYNGEE. Trimming removed 3 bases from V and 9 bases from J; junction bases left unmatched: 9. The CDR3 has 15 amino acids. The sample was PBMCs or T cells enriched from blood (not recorded which). The chain joins TRBV9 to TRBJ2-1; TRBD2 agrees at 10 bases. The TCR was taken from a middle-aged woman with acute COVID-19. CDR3 loop: CASSAIASGGGEQFF. The CDR3 coding sequence is TGTGCCAGCAGCGCTATCGCTAGCGGGGGAGGTGAGCAGTTCTTC.